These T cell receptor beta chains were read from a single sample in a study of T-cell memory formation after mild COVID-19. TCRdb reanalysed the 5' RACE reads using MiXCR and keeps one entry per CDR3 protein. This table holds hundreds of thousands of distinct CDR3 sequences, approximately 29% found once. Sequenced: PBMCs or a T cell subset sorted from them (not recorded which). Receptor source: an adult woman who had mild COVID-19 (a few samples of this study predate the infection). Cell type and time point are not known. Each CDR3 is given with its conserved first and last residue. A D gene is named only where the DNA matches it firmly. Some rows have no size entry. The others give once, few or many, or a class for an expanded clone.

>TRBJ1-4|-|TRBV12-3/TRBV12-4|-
TGTGCCAGCAGTTTAGCGGGAGCAGGTGCAGGGAATGAAAAACTGTTTTTT
CASSLAGAGAGNEKLFF
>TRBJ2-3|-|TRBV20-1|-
TGCAGTGCTAGTACCGGATACGACGGTACGCAGTATTTC
CSASTGYDGTQYF
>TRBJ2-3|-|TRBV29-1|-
TGCAGCGTTGAGGCTAGCGTTCACACAGATACGCAGTATTTT
CSVEASVHTDTQYF
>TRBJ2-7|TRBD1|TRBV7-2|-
TGTGCCAGCAGCTTAGCTCACAGGGGCTACGAGCAGTACTTC
CASSLAHRGYEQYF
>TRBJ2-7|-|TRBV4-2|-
TGTGCCAGCAGCCAAGGCACGAAGTCCTACGAGCAGTACTTC
CASSQGTKSYEQYF
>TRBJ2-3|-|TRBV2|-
TGTGCCAGCGTGGGACATACGACAGATACGCAGTATTTT
CASVGHTTDTQYF
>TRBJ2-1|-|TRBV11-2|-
TGTGCCAGCAGCTTAGTCCCTAGTAGGGTGGGGCAGTTCTTC
CASSLVPSRVGQFF
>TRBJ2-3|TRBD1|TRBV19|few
TGTGCCAGTAGTTTACCCGGGACAGGGATAGATACGCAGTATTTT
CASSLPGTGIDTQYF
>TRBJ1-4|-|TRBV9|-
TGTGCCAGCAGCTTCACCGGGGGGGCAAGTGAAAAACTGTTTTTT
CASSFTGGASEKLFF
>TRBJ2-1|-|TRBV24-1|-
TGTGCCACCAGTGATTTGGCAGAGAGCTCCTACAATGAGCAGTTCTTC
CATSDLAESSYNEQFF
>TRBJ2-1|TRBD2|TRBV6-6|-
TGTGCCAGCAGAACCGGGACTAGCGAGTACAATGAGCAGTTCTTC
CASRTGTSEYNEQFF
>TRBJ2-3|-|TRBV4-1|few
TGCGCCAGCAGCCAAGTCACAATCTCTAGCACAGATACGCAGTATTTT
CASSQVTISSTDTQYF
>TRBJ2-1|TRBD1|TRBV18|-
TGTGCCAGCTCACCGACAGGGGTTCCCTACAATGAGCAGTTCTTC
CASSPTGVPYNEQFF
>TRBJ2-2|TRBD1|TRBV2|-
TGTGCCAGCGAAGGACAGGGATGGACCGGGGAGCTGTTTTTT
CASEGQGWTGELFF
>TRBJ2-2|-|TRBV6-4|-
TGTGCCAGCAGTGAGGGAAGTTACGGCACCGGGGAGCTGTTTTTT
CASSEGSYGTGELFF
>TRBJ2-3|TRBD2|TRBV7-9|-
TGTGCCAGCAGCTTAGCGGGGCTAGCGGGAGGCACAGATACGCAGTATTTT
CASSLAGLAGGTDTQYF
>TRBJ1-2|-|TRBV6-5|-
TGTGCCAGCAGTTACGGGTCAGGGGCGGGAGGCTACACCTTC
CASSYGSGAGGYTF
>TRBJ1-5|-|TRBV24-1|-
TGTGCCACCAGTGGTAACAGGAGCAATCAGCCCCAGCATTTT
CATSGNRSNQPQHF
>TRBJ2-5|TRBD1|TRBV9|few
TGTGCCAGCAGTCCATACGACAGGGCTGGGGAGACCCAGTACTTC
CASSPYDRAGETQYF
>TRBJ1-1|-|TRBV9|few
TGTGCCAGCAGCGTTTCGAGGGAGGGTCCGAACACTGAAGCTTTCTTT
CASSVSREGPNTEAFF
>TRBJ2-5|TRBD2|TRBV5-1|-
TGCGCCAGCAGCACCGGACTAGCGCCCATTCTGTACCAAGAGACCCAGTACTTC
CASSTGLAPILYQETQYF
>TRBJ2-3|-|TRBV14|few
TGTGCCAGCAGCCAGCAGGAACGCACAGATACGCAGTATTTT
CASSQQERTDTQYF
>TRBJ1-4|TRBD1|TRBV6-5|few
TGTGCCAGCAGTTACGCGACAGGGAGGGAAAAACTGTTTTTT
CASSYATGREKLFF
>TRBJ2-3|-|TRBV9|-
TGTGCCAGCAACCCGGCAGGGGGCACAGATACGCAGTATTTT
CASNPAGGTDTQYF
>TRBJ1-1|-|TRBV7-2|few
TGTGCCAGCAGCGCGGGGCGGGGTGAAGCTTTCTTT
CASSAGRGEAFF
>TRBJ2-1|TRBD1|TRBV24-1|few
TGTGCCACCAGTGACCGAATTCCGGGACAGGGAACCTACAATGAGCAGTTCTTC
CATSDRIPGQGTYNEQFF
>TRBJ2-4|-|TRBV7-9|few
TGTGCCAGCAGCTTGGGGTTGGCTCAAAACATTCAGTACTTC
CASSLGLAQNIQYF
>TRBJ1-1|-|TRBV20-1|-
TGCAGTGCTAGATCAAACACTGAAGCTTTCTTT
CSARSNTEAFF
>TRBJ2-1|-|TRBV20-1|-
TGCAGTGCTAGAGATCCGACTACCTCGTACAATGAGCAGTTCTTC
CSARDPTTSYNEQFF
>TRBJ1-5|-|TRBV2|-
TGTGCCAGCAGTGCCCTATCTACCCGTTTGGCGGAGCAGCCCCAGCATTTT
CASSALSTRLAEQPQHF
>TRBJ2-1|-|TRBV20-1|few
-
CSARGSFALGALF
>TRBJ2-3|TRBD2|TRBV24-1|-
TGTGCCACCAGTCGATCTAGCGGGTACACAGATACGCAGTATTTT
CATSRSSGYTDTQYF
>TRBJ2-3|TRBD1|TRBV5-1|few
TGCGCCAGCAGCTTGGCGGGACAGAATGTCCTCCTCACAGATACGCAGTATTTT
CASSLAGQNVLLTDTQYF
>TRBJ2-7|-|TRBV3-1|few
TGTGCCAGCAGCCATACGGGTGAGCAGTACTTC
CASSHTGEQYF
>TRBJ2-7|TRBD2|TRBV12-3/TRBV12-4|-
TGTGCCAGCAGTCTAACCCAAGGACTAGAGGACTTC
CASSLTQGLEDF
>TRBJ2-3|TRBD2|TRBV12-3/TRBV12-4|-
TGTGCCAGCAGTTTAGGACTAGCGGGACCAGATACGCAGTATTTT
CASSLGLAGPDTQYF
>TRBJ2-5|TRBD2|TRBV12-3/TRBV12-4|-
TGTGCCAGCTCCGGACTAGCGGGAGTACCACAGGAGACCCAGTACTTC
CASSGLAGVPQETQYF
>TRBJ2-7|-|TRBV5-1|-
TGCGCCAGCAGCTACAGGGCCGGCGTGGTGGGTGAGCAGTACTTC
CASSYRAGVVGEQYF
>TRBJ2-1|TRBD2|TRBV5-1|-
TGCGCCAGCAGTCGCTCACTAGCGGGGGAGAACAATGAGCAGTTCTTC
CASSRSLAGENNEQFF
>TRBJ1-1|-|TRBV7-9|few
TGTGCCAGCAGCTTGCCTGAAGCTTTCTTT
CASSLPEAFF
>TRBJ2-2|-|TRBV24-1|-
TGTGCCACCAACGGGAACACCGGGGAGCTGTTTTTT
CATNGNTGELFF
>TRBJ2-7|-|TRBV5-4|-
TGTGCCAGCAGCCCCAATGATCGTCCCTACGAGCAGTACTTC
CASSPNDRPYEQYF